The 28 T cell receptor beta chains given below trace back to one sample, sequenced in a study of shared clonotypes between healthy human individuals. Sequencing was performed with immunoSEQ multiplex PCR; in TCRdb, only in-frame clones are kept and a portion is missing. The sample yields approximately 1,500,000 clones, under 99% seen once. The specimen was naive CD4+ T cells sorted from blood. Subset in this sample: CD45RA+ positively selected. The receptor source for this set is a man between 25 and 39 years old in good health.

This clone has just one count. This sequence joins TRBV6-1 and TRBJ1-4; D possibly corresponds to TRBD1 (5 bases). The CDR3 sequence is 14 residues long. CDR1 is MNHNS and CDR2 is SASEGT in the germline V gene. The V and J ends lost 7 bases and 5 bases respectively, with 14 bases between them. This chain's CDR3 is CASTNRDGNEKLFF. The CDR3 nucleotides are TGTGCCAGCACCAACCGGGACGGGAATGAAAAACTGTTTTTT.

Comments on this clone: Distinct nucleotide sequences in the sample also encode this CDR3. The J gene is TRBJ2-3, the V gene TRBV9; the match to TRBD2 covers 10 bases. V shed 3 bases, J shed 0 bases, and the junction held 1 base outside the gene matches. This CDR3 has 15 amino acids. The V gene's germline CDR1 is SGDLS and CDR2 YYNGEE. CDR3 sequence (DNA): TGTGCCAGCAGCGCGACTAGCGGGAGCACAGATACGCAGTATTTT. This translates into CASSATSGSTDTQYF.

V usage is TRBV5-1 and J usage is TRBJ2-2, with 8 positions matching TRBD1. The length of the CDR3 is 14 residues. The ends lost 5 bases at V and 5 bases at J; junction bases unmatched: 5. Germline values: CDR1 SGHRS, CDR2 YFSETQ. In DNA, the CDR3 is TGCGCCAGCAGACAGGGGGTACAGACCGGGGAGCTGTTTTTT. Protein: CASRQGVQTGELFF.

The chain recombines TRBV7-6 with TRBJ2-2; D is possibly TRBD2 (6 bases). V lost 0 bases, J lost 6 bases, and 14 bases lay in between. In germline, CDR1 is SGHVS, CDR2 FNYEAQ. The CDR3 contains 16 residues. The CDR3 spells CASSLASGGAAGELFF. The CDR3 bases are TGTGCCAGCAGCTTAGCTTCCGGAGGGGCCGCCGGGGAGCTGTTTTTT.

The CDR3 nucleotides are TGTGCCAGCAGCGTAATGCCACCCCCGGGCGAGCAGTACTTC. Translated, it gives CASSVMPPPGEQYF. The chain employs TRBV11-3 and TRBJ2-7; D gene ambiguous. Germline V gene data show CDR1 as SGHNT and CDR2 as YENEEA. V was clipped by 5 bases and J by 6 bases, with 17 bases between them. The CDR3 covers 14 residues.

V and J are TRBV9 and TRBJ2-1; 14 bases map to TRBD2. Per germline, CDR1 SGDLS and CDR2 YYNGEE. V lost 2 bases to trimming and J lost 6 bases; unmatched junction nucleotides: 4. This CDR3 has 16 amino acids. As DNA, the CDR3 is TGTGCCAGCAGCGTGGCGACTAGCGGGGGGGTCAATGAGCAGTTCTTC. Amino acid sequence: CASSVATSGGVNEQFF.

This sequence joins TRBV9 and TRBJ2-7; no clear D gene. V was cut by 6 bases and J by 0 bases, with 10 bases left in between. Germline-derived CDR1 and CDR2 are SGDLS and YYNGEE. The CDR3 is 13 residues long. The CDR3: CASTLISSYEQYF. CDR3 DNA sequence: TGTGCCAGCACCCTCATAAGCTCCTACGAGCAGTACTTC.

The sample holds one count of this clone. The chain employs TRBV7-2 and TRBJ2-1, with TRBD2 as a possible D gene (5 bases). Trimming removed 2 bases from V and 4 bases from J, with 15 bases in between. Germline values: CDR1 SGHTA, CDR2 FQGNSA. The length of the CDR3 is 16 residues. The CDR3 sequence is CASSLRVGEYYNEQFF. CDR3 in DNA: TGTGCCAGCAGCTTAAGGGTGGGAGAGTATTACAATGAGCAGTTCTTC.

The V and J genes are TRBV28 and TRBJ1-2; 7 bases agree with TRBD1. V was clipped by 6 bases and J by 4 bases; unmatched bases: 8. Germline values: CDR1 MDHEN, CDR2 SYDVKM. The CDR3 extends over 14 amino acids. CDR3 sequence: CASSLETGSYGYTF. The DNA for the CDR3 is TGTGCCAGCAGCCTAGAGACAGGGAGCTATGGCTACACCTTC.

This clone showed up just once. The CDR3 bases are TGTGCCAGCCGACAGGGGGCTATCGGGGAGCTGTTTTTT. Amino acids: CASRQGAIGELFF. This rearrangement joins TRBV19 to TRBJ2-2, with 10 positions matching TRBD1. The CDR3 is 13 residues long. The V gene end was trimmed by 9 bases and the J gene end by 7 bases; junction bases not matched to a gene: 5. Germline lookup yields CDR1 LNHDA and CDR2 SQIVND (reference sequence).

A single count supports this clone. This rearrangement joins TRBV6-5 to TRBJ1-2; no reliable D call. CDR1 and CDR2 from the germline V gene are MNHEY and SVGAGI. The CDR3 runs to 13 residues. Trimming cost V 0 bases and J 8 bases, with 10 bases left between them. The CDR3 here is CASSYSKVIGYTF. DNA of the CDR3: TGTGCCAGCAGTTACTCGAAGGTTATCGGCTACACCTTC.

The gene calls are TRBV5-1 and TRBJ2-2; D is undetermined. V was pared by 4 bases and J by 2 bases, with 9 bases between. The CDR3 extends over 14 amino acids. In germline, CDR1 is SGHRS, CDR2 YFSETQ. CDR3 nucleotide sequence: TGCGCCAGCAGCCAAAAGATAAACACCGGGGAGCTGTTTTTT. This sequence encodes CASSQKINTGELFF.

The chain combines TRBV5-5 with TRBJ2-1; 7 nucleotides match TRBD2. Germline values: CDR1 SGHKS, CDR2 YYEKEE (reference sequence). The CDR3 runs to 14 residues. V shed 7 bases and J 5 bases; nucleotides not matched to a gene: 9. For the CDR3, the DNA is TGTGCCAGCGGACTTTCTAGCGGAAACAATGAGCAGTTCTTC. Its protein is CASGLSSGNNEQFF.

With respect to this clone: Other nucleotide sequences from this sample produce the same CDR3. The chain is built from TRBV19 and TRBJ2-6; D might be TRBD1 (5 bases). Germline V CDR1 and CDR2: LNHDA, SQIVND (reference sequence). There are 16 residues in the CDR3. Trimming took 3 bases from V and 0 from J, leaving 9 bases between them. The CDR3 protein is CASSIQGSSGANVLTF. The CDR3 nucleotides read TGTGCCAGTAGTATCCAGGGCAGCTCTGGGGCCAACGTCCTGACTTTC.

The CDR3 sequence: CASSVGQGRELAKNIQYF. The CDR3 region has the DNA TGTGCCAGCAGTGTGGGACAGGGGAGGGAACTAGCCAAAAACATTCAGTACTTC. The chain joins TRBV27 to TRBJ2-4, with 10 bases aligning to TRBD1. CDR3 length: 18 amino acids. Germline V gene lookup returns CDR1 MNHEY and CDR2 SMNVEV (reference sequence). The ends lost 5 bases at V and 0 bases at J; junction bases unmatched: 10.

This clone was seen once. This chain joins TRBV6-5 and TRBJ2-2, with 8 bases that match TRBD2. This CDR3 contains 15 residues. Losses at the gene ends were 6 bases for V and 6 bases for J; bases not matched to a gene: 9. CDR1 is MNHEY and CDR2 is SVGAGI in the germline V gene. The DNA for the CDR3 is TGTGCCAGCAGGATGATACTGCGGGAGGCCGGGGAGCTGTTTTTT. This encodes CASRMILREAGELFF.

The CDR3 DNA reads TGTGCCAGCAGTTACGGGGGCGGGAGAAAGTACGAGCAGTACTTC. Amino acid sequence: CASSYGGGRKYEQYF. V and J are TRBV6-5 and TRBJ2-7, with D tentatively TRBD2 (7 bases). The CDR3 is made up of 15 amino acids. From germline, CDR1 is MNHEY and CDR2 SVGAGI. Deletions cut 2 bases from V and 4 bases from J, with 15 bases between.

This sequence joins TRBV27 and TRBJ2-7; no firm D call. The germline V gene encodes CDR1 MNHEY and CDR2 SMNVEV (reference sequence). V lost 3 bases, J lost 2 bases, and 5 bases lay in between. This CDR3 is built from 12 residues. CDR3: CASSLLAYEQYF. The CDR3 bases are TGTGCCAGCAGTTTGCTTGCCTACGAGCAGTACTTC.

J is TRBJ2-1 and V is TRBV2, with 7 bases that match TRBD1. The length of the CDR3 is 15 residues. V shed 4 bases, J shed 0 bases, and the junction held 3 bases outside the gene matches. Germline V gene data show CDR1 as SNHLY and CDR2 as FYNNEI. CDR3 loop: CASSVWDSSYNEQFF. DNA of the CDR3: TGTGCCAGCAGTGTCTGGGACAGCTCCTACAATGAGCAGTTCTTC.

This chain uses TRBV7-8 with TRBJ1-1; D gene unclear. V was cut by 1 base and J by 6 bases, with 12 bases left in between. Germline assignment: CDR1 SGHVS and CDR2 FQNEAQ. This CDR3 spans 14 amino acids. CDR3 nucleotide sequence: TGTGCCAGCAGCTTAGTTGGGTCGGTCGCTGAAGCTTTCTTT. It is translated as CASSLVGSVAEAFF.

To note about this clone: This sample also contains other DNA sequences that code for the same CDR3. The DNA of the CDR3 is TGCGCCAGCAGCTTGGTCGGAGCGGGAGGGCCGAGCACAGATACGCAGTATTTT. Translating it yields CASSLVGAGGPSTDTQYF. The chain combines TRBV5-1 with TRBJ2-3; 10 bases fit TRBD2. The CDR3 has 18 amino acids. CDR1 is SGHRS and CDR2 is YFSETQ in the germline V gene. With 0 bases clipped from V and 0 bases from J, the junction kept 7 bases outside the gene matches.

The chain combines TRBV5-8 with TRBJ1-2; D gene ambiguous. V was cut by 4 bases and J by 7 bases, with 11 bases left in between. Germline lookup yields CDR1 SGHTS and CDR2 YDEGEE. The CDR3 length is 12 residues. CDR3 coding DNA: TGTGCCAGCAGCGAAACATCGATTGGCTACACCTTC. Its translation: CASSETSIGYTF.

This chain joins TRBV19 and TRBJ2-7, with unresolved D. There are 14 residues in the CDR3. With 1 base removed from V and 1 base from J, the gap between germline ends came to 8 bases. The V gene's germline CDR1 is LNHDA and CDR2 SQIVND (reference sequence). The CDR3 reads CASSIAPQSYEQYF. The CDR3 nucleotides are TGTGCCAGTAGTATAGCCCCACAATCCTACGAGCAGTACTTC.

V usage is TRBV5-4 and J usage is TRBJ2-7; 9 bases agree with TRBD1. The CDR3 length is 14 residues. Per germline, CDR1 SGHNT and CDR2 YYREEE (reference sequence). V dropped 4 bases and J dropped 4; count of bases not matched to a gene: 6. DNA for the CDR3: TGTGCCAGCAGCAAAGGGACAGGGAGGTACGAGCAGTACTTC. Protein product: CASSKGTGRYEQYF.

J is TRBJ2-3 and V is TRBV7-2; TRBD2 matches at 9 bases. Per the germline V gene, CDR1 is SGHTA and CDR2 is FQGNSA. The CDR3 runs to 16 residues. The junction had 10 bases not matched to a gene; V was cut back by 5 bases and J by 4 bases. This CDR3 is CASSAKREAGADTQYF. The CDR3 DNA follows: TGTGCCAGCAGCGCAAAGCGGGAGGCTGGCGCAGATACGCAGTATTTT.

The gene calls are TRBV5-1 and TRBJ2-3, with D unresolved. V was trimmed by 0 bases and J by 2 bases, leaving 10 bases between them. There are 15 residues in the CDR3. Germline lookup yields CDR1 SGHRS and CDR2 YFSETQ. In nucleotides, the CDR3 is TGCGCCAGCAGCTTGGGCCGGGTCCACACAGATACGCAGTATTTT. Its translation: CASSLGRVHTDTQYF.

As regards this clone: A read error is possible here, since a much larger clone lies one base away. Other DNA sequences of this sample code for an identical CDR3. This rearrangement joins TRBV5-1 to TRBJ2-2; no definite D call. In germline, CDR1 is SGHRS, CDR2 YFSETQ. The CDR3 is 15 amino acids. V lost 0 bases, J lost 0 bases, and 6 bases lay in between. In nucleotides, the CDR3 is TGCGCCAGCAGCTTGGGGACGACGAACACCGGGGAGCTGTTTTTT. The encoded protein is CASSLGTTNTGELFF.

This clone has a handful of counts. The sample carries other DNA sequences with the same CDR3. DNA for the CDR3: TGCGCCAGCAGCTTGGAGGGGCGGGAGACCCAGTACTTC. This encodes CASSLEGRETQYF. The rearrangement joins TRBV5-1 to TRBJ2-5; weak D call: TRBD1 (5 bases). V was shortened by 0 bases and J by 5 bases, with 8 bases between the two germline ends. CDR1 SGHRS and CDR2 YFSETQ come from the germline V gene. This CDR3 has 13 residues.